This T cell receptor beta chain was obtained from a study of technical replicates of blood from several donors. Trimming cost V 5 bases and J 6 bases; bases outside gene matches: 5. The germline V gene has CDR1 SGDLS and CDR2 YYNGEE. CDR3 length: 12 residues. The assay was immunoSEQ multiplex PCR, and TCRdb's table has in-frame clones only and misses some. The data show approximately 81,000 clones, with under 97% seen just once and 0.3% to 0.4% held by the top ten. The chain combines TRBV9 with TRBJ2-7; TRBD1 agrees at 7 bases. This clonotype was obtained from a human donor in good health. Sequenced sample: T cells isolated from PBMCs. CDR3 residues: CASSDDRVEQYF. The CDR3 nucleotides are TGTGCCAGCAGTGATGACAGGGTCGAGCAGTACTTC.